Listed here are 25 T cell receptor beta chains from one sample, sequenced in a study of blood T cell repertoires in COVID-19. Profiling relied on immunoSEQ multiplex PCR, and the TCRdb table lists in-frame clones only, not all of them. The table has about 480,000 clones, approximately 87% seen once. The sample consisted of PBMCs or T cells enriched from blood (not recorded which). The source is a middle-aged woman who had recovered from COVID-19.

This chain uses TRBV15 with TRBJ2-3; TRBD2 matches at 8 bases. Per germline, CDR1 LNHNV and CDR2 YYDKDF (reference sequence). V was pared by 0 bases and J by 2 bases, with 4 bases of the junction left unmatched. The CDR3 has 16 residues. CDR3 protein: CATSRDPGGSTDTQYF. Written as DNA, the CDR3 is TGTGCCACCAGCAGAGATCCGGGAGGGTCCACAGATACGCAGTATTTT.

The V and J genes are TRBV19 and TRBJ1-2, with 7 bases that match TRBD1. CDR1 LNHDA and CDR2 SQIVND come from the germline V gene (reference sequence). The V and J ends lost 2 bases and 4 bases, in that order; junction bases with no gene match: 7. The CDR3 extends over 15 amino acids. The CDR3 region has the DNA TGTGCCAGTAGTATATCCCAGGGGGTGGCCTATGGCTACACCTTC. Its protein is CASSISQGVAYGYTF.

This chain connects TRBV7-2 to TRBJ2-2; 9 nucleotides match TRBD1. Germline V lookup: CDR1 SGHTA, CDR2 FQGNSA. The CDR3 extends over 18 amino acids. After removal of 5 bases from V and 4 bases from J, the junction contained 14 bases not matched to a gene. CDR3 amino acids: CASSQHLTGTGITGELFF. Written as DNA, the CDR3 is TGTGCCAGCAGCCAACACCTTACCGGGACAGGGATCACCGGGGAGCTGTTTTTT.

V gene TRBV19 combines with J gene TRBJ1-5; no reliable D call. CDR3 size: 16 residues. V dropped 3 bases and J dropped 4 bases, with 16 bases sitting between them. CDR1 and CDR2 (germline): LNHDA, SQIVND (reference sequence). CDR3 protein: CASSIGSSLLNQPQHF. The CDR3 nucleotides read TGTGCCAGTAGTATCGGTTCTAGTCTCCTAAATCAGCCCCAGCATTTT.

V usage is TRBV5-5 and J usage is TRBJ1-5, with TRBD1 matching 7 bases. The CDR3 length is 14 residues. With 4 bases clipped from V and 7 bases from J, the junction kept 8 bases outside the gene matches. The germline gives CDR1 SGHKS, CDR2 YYEKEE (reference sequence). The CDR3 sequence is CASSRETQGQPQHF. The CDR3 nucleotides read TGTGCCAGCAGCCGGGAAACACAGGGGCAGCCCCAGCATTTT.

V and J are TRBV9 and TRBJ2-2; D is unclear. From germline, CDR1 is SGDLS and CDR2 YYNGEE. V lost 0 bases and J 5 bases, leaving 5 bases between the germline ends. The CDR3 runs to 13 residues. The CDR3 DNA follows: TGTGCCAGCAGCGTAGTAGAAACCGGGGAGCTGTTTTTT. This codes for CASSVVETGELFF.

CDR3 sequence (DNA): TGTGCCAGCAGTACAGGGGGCTACGAGCAGTACTTC. It is translated as CASSTGGYEQYF. The V gene is TRBV6-5, the J gene TRBJ2-7; TRBD1 agrees at 8 bases. The CDR3 contains 12 residues. V dropped 5 bases and J dropped 3; count of bases not matched to a gene: 0. Per germline, CDR1 MNHEY and CDR2 SVGAGI.

The J gene is TRBJ1-3, the V gene TRBV2, with a tentative D call TRBD1 (6 bases). Trimming shortened V by 4 bases and J by 4 bases, and 11 bases separated the two germline ends. The CDR3 has 14 amino acids. The germline V gene has CDR1 SNHLY and CDR2 FYNNEI. The CDR3 bases are TGTGCCAGCAGTGCCCTGAGGGGGGGAAACACCATATATTTT. Amino acids: CASSALRGGNTIYF. Supplemented by reference TRBV2 and TRBJ1-3, the full variable domain reads EPEVTQTPSHQVTQMGQEVILRCVPISNHLYFYWYRQILGQKVEFLVSFYNNEISEKSEIFDDQFSVERPDGSNFTLKIRSTKLEDSAMYFCASSALRGGNTIYFGEGSWLTVV.

This chain links TRBV29-1 with TRBJ2-1, with 11 bases identical to TRBD2. Germline CDR1 and CDR2: SQVTM and ANQGSEA. The ends lost 0 bases at V and 7 bases at J; junction bases unmatched: 8. The CDR3 covers 16 residues. CDR3 DNA sequence: TGCAGCGTTGAAGACCATAGCGGGAGGGCCGAGAATGAGCAGTTCTTC. It translates to CSVEDHSGRAENEQFF.

The gene calls are TRBV15 and TRBJ2-3; the D gene is possibly TRBD2 (6 bases). CDR1 and CDR2 from the germline V gene are LNHNV and YYDKDF (reference sequence). The CDR3 runs to 15 residues. V lost 3 bases and J 0 bases, leaving 10 bases between the germline ends. This chain's CDR3 is CATSRRGISTDTQYF. The CDR3 DNA reads TGTGCCACCAGCAGGCGGGGCATTAGCACAGATACGCAGTATTTT.

V and J are TRBV5-4 and TRBJ1-5; no reliable D call. The CDR3 is made up of 14 amino acids. V gave up 2 bases and J gave up 7 bases, with 13 bases separating them. CDR1 and CDR2 (germline): SGHNT, YYREEE (reference sequence). CDR3 amino acids: CASSFRTGRQPQHF. In nucleotides, the CDR3 is TGTGCCAGCAGCTTCCGCACTGGGAGGCAGCCCCAGCATTTT.

The chain employs TRBV4-3 and TRBJ1-3; the D gene is possibly TRBD1 (6 bases). Germline assignment: CDR1 LGHNA and CDR2 YSLEER. This CDR3 region has 18 residues. The V and J ends lost 1 base and 2 bases respectively, with 18 bases between them. Here the CDR3 reads CASSQATGSFSTGNTIYF. The CDR3 DNA is TGCGCCAGCAGCCAAGCGACAGGATCCTTCTCTACTGGAAACACCATATATTTT.

The rearrangement links TRBV15 to TRBJ1-2, with 7 bases matching TRBD1. V lost 0 bases, J lost 7 bases, and 23 bases stayed unmatched. Germline lookup yields CDR1 LNHNV and CDR2 YYDKDF (reference sequence). The CDR3 runs 20 residues. CDR3 in amino acids: CATSRDWLAPGGNKRSGYTF. Written as DNA, the CDR3 is TGTGCCACCAGCAGAGATTGGTTAGCACCAGGGGGTAATAAAAGGTCTGGCTACACCTTC.

This clone was observed a few times. The chain has TRBV5-4 and TRBJ1-2, with D possibly TRBD1 on 6 matching bases. This CDR3 has 13 residues. Trimming stripped 0 bases from V and 8 bases from J, with 11 bases between. Germline V CDR1 and CDR2: SGHNT, YYREEE (reference sequence). The chain's CDR3 is CASSLVQGGGYTF. In DNA form, the CDR3 reads TGTGCCAGCAGCTTGGTACAGGGAGGGGGCTACACCTTC.

The chain links TRBV30 to TRBJ2-2, with D possibly TRBD1 on 5 matching bases. The germline gives CDR1 GTSNPN, CDR2 SVGIG (reference sequence). The CDR3 spans 15 residues. The V end lost 5 bases, the J end lost 2 bases, and 15 bases lay between the germline ends. CDR3 region: CAWGPTALNTGELFF. CDR3 bases: TGTGCCTGGGGCCCGACAGCCCTAAACACCGGGGAGCTGTTTTTT.

The chain uses TRBV7-9 and TRBJ1-2, with D tentatively TRBD1 (5 bases). The V end was cut by 5 bases, the J end by 0 bases, with 13 bases between. This CDR3 has 15 amino acids. Germline V lookup: CDR1 SEHNR, CDR2 FQNEAQ (reference sequence). The CDR3 loop reads CASSLATAANYGYTF. The CDR3 coding sequence is TGTGCCAGCAGCCTTGCGACAGCAGCTAACTATGGCTACACCTTC. The whole variable domain, filled in from reference TRBV7-9 and TRBJ1-2, reads DTGVSQNPRHKITKRGQNVTFRCDPISEHNRLYWYRQTLGQGPEFLTYFQNEAQLEKSRLLSDRFSAERPKGSFSTLEIQRTEQGDSAMYLCASSLATAANYGYTFGSGTRLTVV.

The chain couples TRBV27 to TRBJ1-5; TRBD1 might be the D (6 bases). CDR1 and CDR2 from the germline V gene are MNHEY and SMNVEV (reference sequence). This CDR3 spans 15 amino acids. Trimming shortened V by 2 bases and J by 6 bases, and 14 bases separated the two germline ends. The CDR3 protein is CASSLQGSPGQPQHF. CDR3 bases: TGTGCCAGCAGTTTACAGGGGAGTCCGGGTCAGCCCCAGCATTTT.

The chain has TRBV7-2 and TRBJ2-1; D is uncertain. V was trimmed by 0 bases and J by 6 bases, leaving 12 bases between them. The CDR3 sequence is 15 residues long. Germline loops: CDR1 SGHTA, CDR2 FQGNSA. Written as DNA, the CDR3 is TGTGCCAGCAGCTTAGCCTCTGGTAGCCGCAATGAGCAGTTCTTC. Translated: CASSLASGSRNEQFF.

The V gene is TRBV28, the J gene TRBJ1-1; D not resolved. CDR3 size: 15 residues. Trimming stripped 3 bases from V and 2 bases from J, with 13 bases between. Germline V lookup: CDR1 MDHEN, CDR2 SYDVKM. The CDR3 nucleotides are TGTGCCAGCAGTTTTCTGGTACAGAGTAACACTGAAGCTTTCTTT. Residues: CASSFLVQSNTEAFF.

This sequence joins TRBV6-5 and TRBJ1-2, with TRBD1 matching 8 bases. J gave up 4 bases and V 4 bases, and 8 bases lay outside the gene matches. The CDR3 runs to 15 residues. The germline V gene encodes CDR1 MNHEY and CDR2 SVGAGI. Written as DNA, the CDR3 is TGTGCCAGCAGTTCTCCGGGACAGGATACCTATGGCTACACCTTC. It codes for CASSSPGQDTYGYTF.

The chain employs TRBV6-2 or TRBV6-3 and TRBJ2-2; TRBD2 might be the D (5 bases). Germline assignment: CDR1 MNHEY and CDR2 SVGEGT. V was cut by 5 bases and J by 5 bases, with 12 bases left in between. CDR3 length: 14 residues. As DNA, the CDR3 is TGTGCCAGCAGTCCAACGGGGTTAACCGGGGAGCTGTTTTTT. This codes for CASSPTGLTGELFF.

This clone was counted a single time. The rearrangement uses TRBV13 and TRBJ2-3, with TRBD2 matching 12 bases. The CDR3 is 17 amino acids. V was pared by 5 bases and J by 2 bases, with 8 bases of the junction left unmatched. Germline values: CDR1 PRHDT, CDR2 FYEKMQ (reference sequence). CDR3 loop: CASSPLAGGSFTDTQYF. CDR3 nucleotide sequence: TGTGCCAGCAGCCCACTAGCGGGAGGCTCCTTCACAGATACGCAGTATTTT.

This clone was counted a single time. This chain connects TRBV6-5 to TRBJ1-5; TRBD1 is a possible D gene (6 bases). Looked up from germline, CDR1 is MNHEY and CDR2 is SVGAGI. The V end lost 5 bases, the J end lost 6 bases, and 14 bases lay between the germline ends. The CDR3 spans 14 residues. The CDR3, as DNA: TGTGCCAGCAGTCCCGGACAGACGGGTCAGCCCCAGCATTTT. This translates into CASSPGQTGQPQHF.

The gene calls are TRBV19 and TRBJ1-2, with D maybe TRBD1 (6 bases). CDR3 length equals 14 residues. V dropped 7 bases and J dropped 2 bases, with 14 bases sitting between them. CDR1 and CDR2 from the germline V gene are LNHDA and SQIVND (reference sequence). CDR3: CASNTGSGNYGYTF. The CDR3, as DNA: TGTGCCAGTAATACAGGGTCTGGAAACTATGGCTACACCTTC.

This chain connects TRBV5-1 to TRBJ2-7; possibly TRBD2 for D (6 bases). This CDR3 contains 14 residues. V lost 2 bases and J 1 base, leaving 10 bases between the germline ends. Germline V gene lookup returns CDR1 SGHRS and CDR2 YFSETQ. CDR3 nucleotide sequence: TGCGCCAGCAGCTTTGGGGGGAATTCCTACGAGCAGTACTTC. It encodes CASSFGGNSYEQYF.